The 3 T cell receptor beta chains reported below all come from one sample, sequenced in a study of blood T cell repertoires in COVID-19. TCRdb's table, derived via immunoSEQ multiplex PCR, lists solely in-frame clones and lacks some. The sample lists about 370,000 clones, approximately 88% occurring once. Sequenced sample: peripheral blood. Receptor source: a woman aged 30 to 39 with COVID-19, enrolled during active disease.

The CDR3: CASSVSDRGNSPLHF. In DNA form, the CDR3 reads TGTGCCAGCTCCGTTTCGGACAGGGGGAATTCACCCCTCCACTTT. V usage is TRBV18 and J usage is TRBJ1-6; TRBD1 matches 10 bases. Trimming removed 6 bases from V and 7 bases from J; junction bases left unmatched: 6. Germline V gives CDR1 KGHSH, CDR2 LQKENI. The CDR3 is 15 amino acids.

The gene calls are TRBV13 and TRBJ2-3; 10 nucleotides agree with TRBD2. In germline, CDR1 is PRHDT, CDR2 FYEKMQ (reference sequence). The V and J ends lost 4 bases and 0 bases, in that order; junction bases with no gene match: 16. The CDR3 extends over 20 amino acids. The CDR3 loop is CASSSRQGPAGGPSTDTQYF. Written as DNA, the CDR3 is TGTGCCAGCAGCTCCCGACAGGGTCCAGCGGGGGGGCCTAGCACAGATACGCAGTATTTT.

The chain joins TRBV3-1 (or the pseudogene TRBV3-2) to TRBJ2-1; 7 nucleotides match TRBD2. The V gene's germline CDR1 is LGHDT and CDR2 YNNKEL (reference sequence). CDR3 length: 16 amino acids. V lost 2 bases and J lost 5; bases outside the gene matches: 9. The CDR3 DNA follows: TGTGCCAGCAGCCAAAAAGGTAGCGGGCCTCACAATGAGCAGTTCTTC. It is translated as CASSQKGSGPHNEQFF.